The 11 T cell receptor beta chains below all came from one sample that was sequenced in a study of T cells in Graves' hyperthyroidism and ophthalmopathy. It was RNA transcripts that yielded the amplified TCR beta CDR3 regions. TCR CDR3 regions were first amplified by RT-PCR with HTBI primers. MiXCR, applied by TCRdb to the multiplex PCR reads, yields one record per CDR3 protein. The table lists a few hundred thousand distinct CDR3 sequences, roughly 20% of them singletons. Sequencing was carried out using blood. The receptors were gathered from a woman between 50 and 59 years old with Graves' hyperthyroidism.

The chain has TRBV10-1 and TRBJ2-7; D could derive from TRBD1 or TRBD2 (6 bases each). The CDR3 has 15 residues. The V gene lost 3 bases and the J gene lost 2 bases, with 14 bases spanning the gap. The V gene's germline CDR1 is WNHNN and CDR2 SYGVQD (reference sequence). The CDR3 bases are TGCGCCAGCAGTGATCAAAGGGGGGCAGCCTACGAGCAGTACTTC. Translated: CASSDQRGAAYEQYF.

Comments on this clonotype: The missing conserved phenylalanine or tryptophan at the end of this CDR3 makes a read error likely. The chain is built from TRBV20-1 and TRBJ1-6; weak D call: TRBD1 (6 bases). The V and J ends lost 7 bases and 6 bases respectively, with 13 bases between them. Germline values: CDR1 DFQATT, CDR2 SNEGSKA (reference sequence). This CDR3 region has 13 residues. CDR3 coding DNA: TGCAGTGTTCAGGGGACCACTAATTCACCCCTCCACTCT. Translated: CSVQGTTNSPLHS.

This clonotype was found many times. This rearrangement joins TRBV9 to TRBJ2-7; TRBD1 might be the D (5 bases). V lost 0 bases and J lost 2, with 15 bases in between. CDR1 is SGDLS, CDR2 YYNGEE, per germline. This CDR3 is built from 16 residues. As DNA, the CDR3 is TGTGCCAGCAGCGTAGCTACAGGACCGTCCCCCTACGAGCAGTACTTC. As protein: CASSVATGPSPYEQYF. Complete variable domain (other parts from reference TRBV9 and TRBJ2-7): DSGVTQTPKHLITATGQRVTLRCSPRSGDLSVYWYQQSLDQGLQFLIQYYNGEERAKGNILERFSAQQFPDLHSELNLSSLELGDSALYFCASSVATGPSPYEQYFGPGTRLTVT.

This clonotype was seen at least ten times. The chain links TRBV18 to TRBJ2-3; TRBD2 matches at 11 bases. The J segment lost 6 bases and the V segment lost 4 bases, leaving 6 bases of the junction unmatched. The CDR3 runs to 15 residues. Germline V CDR1 and CDR2: KGHSH, LQKENI. This CDR3 is CASSLATSGKDTQYF. CDR3 nucleotide sequence: TGTGCCAGCTCACTCGCGACTAGCGGGAAGGATACGCAGTATTTT.

This clonotype was recorded a few times. The rearrangement joins TRBV20-1 to TRBJ2-7; D gene ambiguous. The CDR3 has 11 amino acids. V lost 0 bases, J lost 4 bases, and 4 bases lay in between. Germline V gene sequence: CDR1 DFQATT, CDR2 SNEGSKA (reference sequence). CDR3 sequence: CSARELYEQYF. The CDR3 nucleotides are TGCAGTGCTAGAGAGCTATACGAGCAGTACTTC.

This chain connects TRBV5-1 to TRBJ2-5; D is uncertain. Germline V gene sequence: CDR1 SGHRS, CDR2 YFSETQ. This CDR3 has 14 amino acids. Deletions cut 0 bases from V and 3 bases from J, with 9 bases between. This CDR3 reads CASSLVQEKETQYF. In DNA form, the CDR3 reads TGCGCCAGCAGCTTGGTGCAGGAAAAAGAGACCCAGTACTTC.

V and J are TRBV5-1 and TRBJ1-2, with D hard to call. Deletions cut 1 base from V and 8 bases from J, with 9 bases between. CDR3 size: 12 residues. Germline V lookup: CDR1 SGHRS, CDR2 YFSETQ. CDR3 in amino acids: CASSLNFGGYTF. Here the CDR3 DNA reads TGCGCCAGCAGCTTGAACTTTGGGGGCTACACCTTC.

The sample holds a few counts of this clonotype. The chain links TRBV10-3 to TRBJ2-1; 8 nucleotides agree with TRBD2. After removal of 0 bases from V and 8 bases from J, the junction contained 12 bases not matched to a gene. There are 17 residues in the CDR3. CDR1 is ENHRY, CDR2 SYGVKD, per germline. CDR3 region: CAISESHLAGEGDEQFF. In nucleotides, the CDR3 is TGTGCCATCAGTGAGTCCCACCTAGCGGGCGAGGGCGATGAGCAGTTCTTC.

This clonotype was detected ten times or more. The rearrangement links TRBV2 to TRBJ1-1; no firm D call. CDR1 and CDR2 from the germline V gene are SNHLY and FYNNEI. The CDR3 has 12 amino acids. V was cut by 9 bases and J by 5 bases, with 13 bases left in between. The CDR3 DNA is TGTGCCAGTGGAGTACGGTTAACTGAAGCTTTCTTT. This gives the protein CASGVRLTEAFF.

This clonotype was detected a few times. The CDR3 bases are TGTGCCTGGAGCTGGGCAGGGACCATCAATGAGCAGTTCTTC. Translation: CAWSWAGTINEQFF. The rearrangement joins TRBV30 to TRBJ2-1; D could derive from TRBD1 or TRBD2 (5 bases each). V lost 3 bases and J lost 6, with 15 bases in between. CDR1 GTSNPN and CDR2 SVGIG come from the germline V gene (reference sequence). CDR3 length: 14 residues.

This clonotype occurred many times. The chain joins TRBV5-1 to TRBJ2-1; 8 positions agree with TRBD1. Losses at the gene ends were 4 bases for V and 3 bases for J; bases not matched to a gene: 6. CDR1 is SGHRS, CDR2 YFSETQ, per germline. The CDR3 has 15 amino acids. The CDR3 coding sequence is TGCGCCAGCAGCCACGGACAGGGTGGCTACAATGAGCAGTTCTTC. Its protein product is CASSHGQGGYNEQFF.